This T cell receptor beta chain emerged from a study of PD-1 blockade in classical Hodgkin lymphoma. Study observations and caveats: Reported findings placed baseline TCR diversity lower in newly diagnosed patients (compared with healthy donors). Exclusion removed patients who began nivolumab under 1 year after ASCT. Repertoire differences have undefined causes, possibly disease activity or prior therapy.

Noted time point: cycle 4 day 1 (C4D1), after more than 5 weeks of nivolumab. Relapse was seen in all patients after autologous stem cell transplantation, and brentuximab vedotin exposure was variable. Complete response, partial response or progressive disease were the best responses. Comments on this clone: Antigen: not known.

Using immunoSEQ multiplex PCR, the repertoire was profiled, and TCRdb retains in-frame clones only, with some absent. The sample lists tens of thousands of clones; around 90% were seen once. The V and J ends lost 4 bases and 12 bases respectively, with 13 bases between them. The CDR3 is made up of 11 amino acids. From germline, CDR1 is DFQATT and CDR2 SNEGSKA (reference sequence). The V call is TRBV20-1, the J call TRBJ2-1, with D possibly being TRBD1 (5 bases). The receptor comes from a human donor with classical Hodgkin lymphoma. The sample here was peripheral blood mononuclear cells (PBMCs), taken before the fourth cycle of nivolumab. As DNA, the CDR3 is TGCAGTGCTACAGGGTATTCAGGGCAGTTCTTC. Protein: CSATGYSGQFF.